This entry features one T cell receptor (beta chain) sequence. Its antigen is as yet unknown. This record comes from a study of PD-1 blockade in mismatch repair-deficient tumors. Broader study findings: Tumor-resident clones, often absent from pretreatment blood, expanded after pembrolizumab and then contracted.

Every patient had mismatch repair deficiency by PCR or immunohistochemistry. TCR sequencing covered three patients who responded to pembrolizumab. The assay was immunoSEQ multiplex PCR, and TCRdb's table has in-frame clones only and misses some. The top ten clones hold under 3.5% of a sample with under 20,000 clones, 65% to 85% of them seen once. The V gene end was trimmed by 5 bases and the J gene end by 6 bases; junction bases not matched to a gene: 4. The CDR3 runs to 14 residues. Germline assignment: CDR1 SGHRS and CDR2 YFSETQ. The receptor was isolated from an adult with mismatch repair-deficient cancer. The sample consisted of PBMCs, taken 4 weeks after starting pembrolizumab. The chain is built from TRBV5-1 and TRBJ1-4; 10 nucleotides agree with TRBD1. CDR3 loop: CASRIGQGDEKLFF. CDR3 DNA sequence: TGCGCCAGCAGGATCGGACAGGGGGATGAAAAACTGTTTTTT.